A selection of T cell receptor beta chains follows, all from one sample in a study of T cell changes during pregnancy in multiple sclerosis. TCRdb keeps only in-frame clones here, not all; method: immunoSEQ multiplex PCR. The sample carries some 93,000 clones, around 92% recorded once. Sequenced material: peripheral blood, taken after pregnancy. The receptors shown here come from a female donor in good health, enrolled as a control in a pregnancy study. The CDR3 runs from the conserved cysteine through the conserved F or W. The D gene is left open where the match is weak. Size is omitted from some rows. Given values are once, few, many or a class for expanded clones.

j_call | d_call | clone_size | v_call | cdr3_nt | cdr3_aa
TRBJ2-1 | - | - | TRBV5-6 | TGTGCCAGCAGCTTGAACAGGGAGTTCCGGAATGAGCAGTTCTTC | CASSLNREFRNEQFF
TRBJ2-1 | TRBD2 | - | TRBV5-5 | TGTGCCAGCAGCTTGGGCGGGGGTGCCTACAATGAGCAGTTCTTC | CASSLGGGAYNEQFF
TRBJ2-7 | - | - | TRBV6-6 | TGTGCCAGCACTAGGGGGGGGGTCGAGCAGTACTTC | CASTRGGVEQYF
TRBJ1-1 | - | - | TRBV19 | TGTGCCAGTAGTCAAAGGATTGGGGACTCGAACACTGAAGCTTTCTTT | CASSQRIGDSNTEAFF
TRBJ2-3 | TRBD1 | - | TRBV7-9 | TGTGCCAGCAGCTCGCAGGGACAGGGTAGGACAGATACGCAGTATTTT | CASSSQGQGRTDTQYF
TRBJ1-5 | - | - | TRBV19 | TGTGCCAGTAGTACCACCTTTAGGAGTGCTCAGCCCCAGCATTTT | CASSTTFRSAQPQHF
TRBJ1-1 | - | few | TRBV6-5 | TGTGCCAGCACCGGGACACCGAACACTGAAGCTTTCTTT | CASTGTPNTEAFF
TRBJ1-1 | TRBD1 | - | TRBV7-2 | TGTGCCAGCAGCTTAGACAGGGGAGGCACTGAAGCTTTCTTT | CASSLDRGGTEAFF
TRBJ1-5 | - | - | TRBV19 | TGTGCCAGTAGTACCTTCCCTTCGCCCCAGCATTTT | CASSTFPSPQHF
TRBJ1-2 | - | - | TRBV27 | TGTGCCAGCAGTTTATCGGGGCAGCCTTATGGCTACACCTTC | CASSLSGQPYGYTF
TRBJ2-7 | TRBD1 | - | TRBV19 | TGTGCCAGTACACAGACAGGGTCCCTCCTCGAGCAGTACTTC | CASTQTGSLLEQYF
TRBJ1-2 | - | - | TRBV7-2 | TGTGCCAGCAGCTTAGCGATGGGGGCTGACTATGGCTACACCTTC | CASSLAMGADYGYTF
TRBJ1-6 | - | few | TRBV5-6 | TGTGCCAGCAGCTTCGTCGATTCACCCCTCCACTTT | CASSFVDSPLHF
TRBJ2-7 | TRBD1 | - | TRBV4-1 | TGCGCCAGCAGCCAAGTGGGGACAGGGTATGGCGAGCAGTACTTC | CASSQVGTGYGEQYF
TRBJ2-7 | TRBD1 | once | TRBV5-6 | TGTGCCAGCAGCGTGCTAGGGACAGGCACCTACGAGCAGTACTTC | CASSVLGTGTYEQYF
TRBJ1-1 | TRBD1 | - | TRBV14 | TGTGCCAGCAGCCACTTACAGGGGGCAGGGAACACTGAAGCTTTCTTT | CASSHLQGAGNTEAFF
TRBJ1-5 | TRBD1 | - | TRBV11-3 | TGTGCCAGCAGCTTGGACAGGCTGACGGATCTGCCCCAGCATTTT | CASSLDRLTDLPQHF
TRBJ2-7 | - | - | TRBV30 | TGTGCCTGGAACCCGGGTGCCGGGTACGAGCAGTACTTC | CAWNPGAGYEQYF
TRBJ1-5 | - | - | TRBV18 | TGTGCCAGCTCACCACCGTTGGCAAATCAGCCCCAGCATTTT | CASSPPLANQPQHF
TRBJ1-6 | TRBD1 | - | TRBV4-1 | TGCGCCAGCAGCCAGGGACAGGGGCCTCTGCCCCTCCACTTT | CASSQGQGPLPLHF
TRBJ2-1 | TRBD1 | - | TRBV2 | TGTGCCAGCCCGAAAAAGGGGGCAGCTCTGACGAATGAGCAGTTCTTC | CASPKKGAALTNEQFF
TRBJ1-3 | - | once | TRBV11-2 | TGTGCCAGCAGCCCCGCTGGAAACACCATATATTTT | CASSPAGNTIYF
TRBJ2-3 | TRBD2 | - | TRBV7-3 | TGTGCCAGCAGCTTAGGCCAAGGACTAGCTGGAGATACGCAGTATTTT | CASSLGQGLAGDTQYF
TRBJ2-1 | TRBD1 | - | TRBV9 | TGTGCCAGCAGCGGATGGACAGGGGTTGATGAGCAGTTCTTC | CASSGWTGVDEQFF
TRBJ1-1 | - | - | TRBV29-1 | TGCAGCGTCTACAGGGATGCGAACACTGAAGCTTTCTTT | CSVYRDANTEAFF
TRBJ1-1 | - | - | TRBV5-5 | TGTGCCAGCAGCTTGGGTCGTCGGGGGGAGGGCACTGAAGCTTTCTTT | CASSLGRRGEGTEAFF
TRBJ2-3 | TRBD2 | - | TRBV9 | TGTGCCAGCACAAGACAGGATCCCCTAGCGGGGGGCGGTAATACGCAGTATTTT | CASTRQDPLAGGGNTQYF
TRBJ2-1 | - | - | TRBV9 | TGTGCCAGCAGCCCGGGGTACAATGAGCAGTTCTTC | CASSPGYNEQFF
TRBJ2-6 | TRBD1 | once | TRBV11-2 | TGTGCCAGCATCCTAACAGGGGTCTCTGGGGCCAACGTCCTGACTTTC | CASILTGVSGANVLTF
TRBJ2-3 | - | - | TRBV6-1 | TGTGCCAGCGTCTGGGGGCCCGGCACAGATACGCAGTATTTT | CASVWGPGTDTQYF
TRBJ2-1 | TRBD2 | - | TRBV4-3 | TGCGCCAGCAGCCAAGAAGGGGCCGGGGGCGGGGGGGTTTTGAATGAGCAGTTCTTC | CASSQEGAGGGGVLNEQFF
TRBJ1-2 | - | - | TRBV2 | TGTGCCAGCAGTGCGGAGGCGGGGGGGACTAACTATGGCTACACCTTC | CASSAEAGGTNYGYTF
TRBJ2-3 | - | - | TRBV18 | TGTGCCAGCTCACGAAAGGAGGAAGATACGCAGTATTTT | CASSRKEEDTQYF
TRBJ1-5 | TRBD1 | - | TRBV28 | TGTGCCAGCAGTTCCCCCGGGACAGGGGGCGGATTAGAGCCCCAGCATTTT | CASSSPGTGGGLEPQHF
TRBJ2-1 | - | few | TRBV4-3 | TGCGCCAGCAGCCCGCGACTAGGGATCTACAATGAGCAGTTCTTC | CASSPRLGIYNEQFF
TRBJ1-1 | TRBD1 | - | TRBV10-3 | TGTGCCATCAGAGATGCGTCCGGGACAGGGAGTAGGGCTTTCTTT | CAIRDASGTGSRAFF
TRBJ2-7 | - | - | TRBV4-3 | TGCGCCAGCAGCCAAGATCTAAGCAGGGCCTACGAGCAGTACTTC | CASSQDLSRAYEQYF
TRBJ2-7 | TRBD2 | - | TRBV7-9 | TGTGCCAGCAGCCCTGGCGGGAGTGACGAGCAGTACTTC | CASSPGGSDEQYF
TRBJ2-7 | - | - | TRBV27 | TGTGCCAGCTGGGGCCGGTACGAGCAGTACTTC | CASWGRYEQYF
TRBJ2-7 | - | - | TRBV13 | TGTGCCAGCAGCTCGGAGTCCTACGAGCAGTACTTC | CASSSESYEQYF
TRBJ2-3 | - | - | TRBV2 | TGTGCCAGCAGTCAGGGGGATACGCAGTATTTT | CASSQGDTQYF
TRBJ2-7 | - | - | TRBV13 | TGTGCCAGTTCTAGCTGGGGGGCCTACGAGCAGTACTTC | CASSSWGAYEQYF
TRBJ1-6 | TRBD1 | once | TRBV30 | TGTGCCTGGAGTGCCGGCCGGACAGGGGCGCAATCGGGGCGCAATTCACCCCTCCACTTT | CAWSAGRTGAQSGRNSPLHF
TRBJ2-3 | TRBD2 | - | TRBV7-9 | TGTGCCAGCAGCTTAGAAGCACTAGCGGGGGGGCCCACAGATACGCAGTATTTT | CASSLEALAGGPTDTQYF
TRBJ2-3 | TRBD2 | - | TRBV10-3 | TGTGCCATCCGGGGGGGGATAACAGATACGCAGTATTTT | CAIRGGITDTQYF
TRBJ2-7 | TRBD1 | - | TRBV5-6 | TGTGCCAGCAGCTCGGAGGGACAGGGGGCGTACGAGCAGTACTTC | CASSSEGQGAYEQYF
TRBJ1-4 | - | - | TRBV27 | TGTGCCAGCAGTTCATTCGCGACAGGTGCAACTAATGAAAAACTGTTTTTT | CASSSFATGATNEKLFF
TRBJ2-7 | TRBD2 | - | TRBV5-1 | TGCGCCAGCAGCGGGTCTGCGGGGGGGCGTGAGCAGTACTTC | CASSGSAGGREQYF
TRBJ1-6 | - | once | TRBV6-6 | TGTGCCAGCAGTACCGGGGTAGGTGCTTCACCCCTCCACTTT | CASSTGVGASPLHF
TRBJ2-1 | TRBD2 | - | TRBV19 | TGTGCCAGTATTGGGACTAGCCCCTACAATGAGCAGTTCTTC | CASIGTSPYNEQFF
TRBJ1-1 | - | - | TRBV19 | TGTGCCAGTAGTACCTCGTTTATGAACACTGAAGCTTTCTTT | CASSTSFMNTEAFF
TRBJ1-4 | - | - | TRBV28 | TGTGCCAGCAGTCCCCAGGGGCAGGGGCAAATCAATGAAAAACTGTTTTTT | CASSPQGQGQINEKLFF
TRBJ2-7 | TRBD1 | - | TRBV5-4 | TGTGCCAGCAGCACCAAGGGGTCCGGGACAGCTTCCTACGAGCAGTACTTC | CASSTKGSGTASYEQYF
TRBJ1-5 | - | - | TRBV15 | TGTGCCACCAGCAGAGATTATAATCAGCCCCAGCATTTT | CATSRDYNQPQHF